A single sample gave rise to the 19 T cell receptor beta chains below, sequenced in a study of blood T cell repertoires in COVID-19. This table comes from immunoSEQ multiplex PCR, and its TCRdb copy is limited to in-frame clones, with some not included. The sample records 110,000 to 150,000 clones, about 87% being singletons. Sequenced sample: peripheral blood. The receptors shown here come from a human donor in a cohort sampled during active COVID-19.

The genes are TRBV3-1 (or the pseudogene TRBV3-2) and TRBJ1-5; D remains unclear. This CDR3 has 13 residues. CDR1 is LGHDT and CDR2 is YNNKEL in the germline V gene (reference sequence). Trimming cost V 1 base and J 4 bases, with 5 bases left between them. CDR3 sequence (DNA): TGTGCCAGCAGCCAAGGAGCTAATCAGCCCCAGCATTTT. Residues: CASSQGANQPQHF.

This clone has ten or more counts. The V gene is TRBV3-1 (or the pseudogene TRBV3-2), the J gene TRBJ2-1, with D possibly being TRBD2 (5 bases). The CDR3 loop spans 13 amino acids. Germline lookup yields CDR1 LGHDT and CDR2 YNNKEL (reference sequence). Trimming shortened V by 0 bases and J by 8 bases, and 8 bases separated the two germline ends. The CDR3 nucleotides read TGTGCCAGCAGCCAAGAAAGAGGGTATGAGCAGTTCTTC. Translation: CASSQERGYEQFF.

This clone was found a few times. The chain links TRBV3-1 (or the pseudogene TRBV3-2) to TRBJ2-1, with TRBD1 matching 7 bases. The CDR3 is made up of 15 amino acids. V shed 1 base and J 0 bases; nucleotides not matched to a gene: 0. CDR1 is LGHDT, CDR2 YNNKEL, per germline (reference sequence). The CDR3 spells CASSQGDSSYNEQFF. The CDR3 region has the DNA TGTGCCAGCAGCCAAGGGGACAGCTCCTACAATGAGCAGTTCTTC.

The J gene is TRBJ2-1, the V gene TRBV6-4; 7 positions match TRBD1. The CDR3 sequence is 13 residues long. Per the germline V gene, CDR1 is MRHNA and CDR2 is SNTAGT. V shed 0 bases and J 14 bases; nucleotides not matched to a gene: 7. The CDR3 DNA sequence: TGTGCCAGCAGTGACTCGAGACAGGGAACTAAGTTCTTC. It specifies CASSDSRQGTKFF.

The chain recombines TRBV9 with TRBJ1-6; 7 nucleotides agree with TRBD1. The germline V gene has CDR1 SGDLS and CDR2 YYNGEE. This CDR3 is built from 14 residues. J was trimmed by 10 bases and V by 4 bases; bases with no gene match: 8. DNA for the CDR3: TGTGCCAGCAGCCAGGGGGGAACGGGGTCACCCCTCCACTTT. Translated, it gives CASSQGGTGSPLHF.

This sequence joins TRBV5-4 and TRBJ2-7, with 11 bases fitting TRBD2. The CDR3 is 14 residues long. Trimming removed 4 bases from V and 1 base from J; junction bases left unmatched: 1. Looked up from germline, CDR1 is SGHNT and CDR2 is YYREEE (reference sequence). This CDR3 is CASSPSGGSYEQYF. In DNA, the CDR3 is TGTGCCAGCAGCCCTAGCGGGGGGTCCTACGAGCAGTACTTC.

The rearrangement joins TRBV21-1 to TRBJ2-7; the tabulated D call, TRBD1, remains unverified against the DNA. TRBV21-1 represents a pseudogene. The CDR3 consists of 14 residues. CDR3 coding DNA: TGCTCGGCACACGGGACAGGGAGCTCCTACGAGCAGTACGTC. It encodes CSAHGTGSSYEQYV.

This sequence joins TRBV7-2 and TRBJ1-4; 10 bases are a match to TRBD1. CDR1 and CDR2 (germline): SGHTA, FQGNSA. The V and J ends lost 5 bases and 8 bases, in that order; junction bases with no gene match: 5. There are 14 residues in the CDR3. CDR3 sequence: CASSAGTGAEKLFF. The CDR3 DNA is TGTGCCAGCAGCGCTGGGACAGGGGCCGAAAAACTGTTTTTT.

The V call is TRBV14, the J call TRBJ2-3; possibly TRBD1 for D (7 bases). CDR3 length equals 18 residues. Germline CDR1 reads SGHDN; CDR2 reads FVKESK. V lost 2 bases, J lost 3 bases, and 21 bases lay in between. This CDR3 reads CASSQLTTGTLGTDTQYF. The CDR3 DNA reads as TGTGCCAGCAGCCAACTCACGACAGGGACTTTGGGGACAGATACGCAGTATTTT.

This chain joins TRBV9 and TRBJ2-3, with 7 bases matching TRBD2. V was pared by 0 bases and J by 7 bases, with 8 bases of the junction left unmatched. The CDR3 length is 15 residues. The germline V gene encodes CDR1 SGDLS and CDR2 YYNGEE. The CDR3 nucleotides are TGTGCCAGCAGCGTAGCGGCGGGAGCATACTATACGCAGTATTTT. It encodes CASSVAAGAYYTQYF.

This chain links TRBV9 with TRBJ1-4, with D perhaps TRBD1 (6 bases). Trimming pared 0 bases from V and 8 bases from J, leaving 14 bases between. The CDR3 runs to 15 residues. In germline, CDR1 is SGDLS, CDR2 YYNGEE. Written as DNA, the CDR3 is TGTGCCAGCAGCGTAGGGGCACAGGGATACGAAAAACTGTTTTTT. It encodes CASSVGAQGYEKLFF.

This chain links TRBV19 with TRBJ1-1, with 7 bases matching TRBD1. This CDR3 is 20 amino acids long. The germline V gene has CDR1 LNHDA and CDR2 SQIVND (reference sequence). V trimming: 4 bases; J trimming: 0 bases; junction bases outside the gene matches: 20. The DNA of the CDR3 is TGTGCCAGTAGTAAATGGGTGGGTCGGATACCAGGGGGATTGAACACTGAAGCTTTCTTT. Protein sequence: CASSKWVGRIPGGLNTEAFF.

The rearrangement links TRBV5-1 to TRBJ1-2; D is unresolved. The V gene's germline CDR1 is SGHRS and CDR2 YFSETQ. V gave up 5 bases and J gave up 5 bases, with 13 bases separating them. The CDR3 runs to 13 residues. The CDR3 loop is CASSLYISYGYTF. The CDR3 DNA reads TGCGCCAGCAGTTTATATATATCGTATGGCTACACCTTC.

V is TRBV2 and J is TRBJ2-4, with D uncertain. V dropped 1 base and J dropped 14 bases, with 9 bases sitting between them. Per the germline V gene, CDR1 is SNHLY and CDR2 is FYNNEI. This CDR3 region has 11 residues. This CDR3 reads CASSEGQVEYF. DNA for the CDR3: TGTGCCAGCAGTGAAGGTCAGGTGGAGTACTTC.

The chain joins TRBV21-1 to TRBJ1-5; the DNA was not compared with TRBD1, the D call given in the table. TRBV21-1 is classified as a pseudogene. This CDR3 spans 18 amino acids. CDR3 sequence: CASSKGDRGQGSNQLQHF. The CDR3 DNA follows: TGTGCCAGCAGCAAAGGGGACAGGGGGCAGGGGAGCAATCAGCTCCAGCATTTT.

The V call is TRBV27, the J call TRBJ2-1, with 9 nucleotides matching TRBD2. V gave up 4 bases and J gave up 5 bases; unmatched junction bases: 6. This CDR3 contains 15 residues. Per germline, CDR1 MNHEY and CDR2 SMNVEV (reference sequence). Here the CDR3 DNA reads TGTGCCAGCAGTTCTCAGCGGGAGGCGGACAATGAGCAGTTCTTC. Translation gives CASSSQREADNEQFF.

This chain joins TRBV5-6 and TRBJ1-2; no reliable D call. The CDR3 extends over 11 amino acids. The V end was cut by 0 bases, the J end by 7 bases, with 4 bases between. From germline, CDR1 is SGHDT and CDR2 YYEEEE. CDR3 in DNA: TGTGCCAGCAGCTTGGGAGGTGGCTACACCTTC. Its translation is CASSLGGGYTF.

The rearrangement links TRBV3-1 (or the pseudogene TRBV3-2) to TRBJ2-7, with TRBD2 identical over 7 bases. Germline assignment: CDR1 LGHDT and CDR2 YNNKEL (reference sequence). With 6 bases clipped from V and 0 bases from J, the junction kept 5 bases outside the gene matches. The CDR3 loop spans 14 amino acids. The CDR3 nucleotides are TGTGCCAGCAGTCACTCGGGGGGCTCCTACGAGCAGTACTTC. As protein: CASSHSGGSYEQYF.

This clone was counted a few times. V gene TRBV2 combines with J gene TRBJ1-3, with TRBD1 identical over 7 bases. V gave up 5 bases and J gave up 2 bases; unmatched junction bases: 6. The CDR3 runs to 15 residues. Germline-derived CDR1 and CDR2 are SNHLY and FYNNEI. The CDR3 DNA is TGTGCCAGCAGTCCCCAGACAGGGACTGGAAACACCATATATTTT. This encodes CASSPQTGTGNTIYF.